The count of the clone carrying this T cell receptor beta chain is one. Its antigen is currently unknown. The data belong to a study of neoadjuvant anti-PD-1 for oral cavity cancer. The overall study: Patients without progression got a fourth dose around day 43. Whole-study findings and limits: TCR analyses covered only a few patients per response group.

The table came from immunoSEQ multiplex PCR; TCRdb's copy has only in-frame clones and leaves some out. The sample consists of thousands of clones, more than 60% of them appearing once. Time point given: after neoadjuvant nivolumab, at surgical resection. The CDR3 consists of 16 residues. J lost 0 bases, V lost 4 bases, and 4 bases had no gene match. Germline CDR1 is LGHNA and CDR2 is YNFKEQ. The receptor was derived from a person aged 40 to 85 with oral cavity squamous cell carcinoma. Specimen: PBMCs, collected after nivolumab (anti-PD-1) treatment. The chain joins TRBV4-2 to TRBJ2-7, with 12 bases identical to TRBD2. The CDR3 sequence: CASSLRTSGNSYEQYF. The DNA for the CDR3 is TGTGCCAGCAGCCTTAGGACTAGCGGGAACTCCTACGAGCAGTACTTC.